The clone carrying this T cell receptor beta chain was seen more than once but under ten times. Its antigen is currently unknown. The data stem from a study of T-cell memory formation after mild COVID-19. General observations from the study: For second-wave clones that peaked at day 37, SARS-CoV-2 specificity went unverified. Contracting CD4+ clones were located mainly in CM and EM, and CD8+ clones in EMRA.

TCRdb reprocessed the 5' RACE reads via MiXCR and lists one record per CDR3 protein. The sample has 400,000 or so distinct CDR3 sequences; around 19% are singletons. The CDR3 is 13 residues long. The ends were cut back, 0 bases at V and 10 bases at J, with 7 bases in the middle. In germline, CDR1 is MGHRA, CDR2 YSYEKL. This receptor was obtained from an adult woman who had mild COVID-19 (a few samples of this study predate the infection). Cell type and time point are not known. The J gene is TRBJ1-6, the V gene TRBV4-1; D gene ambiguous. Sequencing was performed on PBMCs or a T cell subset sorted from them (not recorded which). CDR3 amino acids: CASSQDKASPLHF. CDR3 coding DNA: TGCGCCAGCAGCCAAGATAAGGCCTCACCCCTCCACTTT.